The clone carrying this TCR delta chain has just a few counts. The record originates from a study of delta chains in infants with herpesvirus infections. Reverse transcription of PBMC RNA used primers specific for the gamma and delta chains. TCRdb reran clone calling via CATT on the RT-PCR reads. The repertoire includes 1,200 to 1,500 delta-chain clones, under 30% of them detected once, and roughly 6.2% sits in the top ten. CDR1 TSWWSYY and CDR2 QGS come from the germline V gene. The CDR3 consists of 22 residues. The ends lost 5 bases at V and 3 bases at J; junction bases unmatched: 24. The clonotype comes from a human donor who was a Ugandan infant, either HIV-exposed or HIV-unexposed (not recorded which). The J gene is TRDJ1, the V gene TRDV1; 13 nucleotides line up with TRDD3. Material: peripheral blood, obtained at time point 1 of longitudinal follow-up. The CDR3: CALGCGAPWYWGIRPGADKLIF. CDR3 coding DNA: TGTGCTCTTGGGTGTGGAGCCCCGTGGTACTGGGGGATACGCCCGGGGGCCGATAAACTCATCTTT.